This record concerns one T cell receptor beta chain sequence. This sample was taken from a study of blood T cell repertoires in COVID-19. About the research overall: T cells, B-cell-depleted T cells, or PBMCs provided the cDNA or gDNA that served as material.

Some clones are missing from TCRdb's copy, which holds only in-frame ones; the method was immunoSEQ multiplex PCR. The repertoire holds 250,000 or so clones, with around 91% as singletons. The CDR3 is 17 residues long. V dropped 0 bases and J dropped 1 base, with 14 bases sitting between them. Germline CDR1 LGHDT, CDR2 YNNKEL (reference sequence). The specimen sequenced was peripheral blood. The sequence was collected from a woman aged 55-70 years with COVID-19, enrolled during active disease. The chain is built from TRBV3-1 (or the pseudogene TRBV3-2) and TRBJ2-3; D is possibly TRBD2 (6 bases). In nucleotides, the CDR3 is TGTGCCAGCAGCCAAGATTCCGGGACGGGGGGCACAGATACGCAGTATTTT. This translates into CASSQDSGTGGTDTQYF.